Sequencing of this TCR beta chain was carried out in a study of shared clonotypes between healthy human individuals. CDR1 SGHVS and CDR2 FNYEAQ come from the germline V gene. Trimming removed 1 base at V and 2 bases at J, with 13 bases between. The length of the CDR3 is 16 residues. Several immunoSEQ plates held equal portions of the genomic DNA taken from each subset. Assay: immunoSEQ multiplex PCR; the TCRdb copy retains only in-frame clones and omits some. Among approximately 940,000 clones listed, approximately 76% were seen once. In this sample, this clone turned up a few times. The sample holds other DNA sequences that translate to the same CDR3.

Material for sequencing was memory CD4+ T cells sorted from blood. The sample's subset: CD45RA-negative fraction. This TCR came from a man younger than 30 in good health. This chain links TRBV7-6 with TRBJ2-3; D may be TRBD2 (6 bases). The CDR3 protein is CASSLDLGGNTDTQYF. The CDR3 DNA is TGTGCCAGCAGCTTAGACCTCGGGGGTAACACAGATACGCAGTATTTT.